A single sample gave rise to the 30 T cell receptor beta chains below, sequenced in a study of T cells in localized non-small cell lung cancer. The method was immunoSEQ multiplex PCR; TCRdb's version includes in-frame clones alone and lacks a portion of them. The table records tens of thousands of clones, 65% to 90% of them present only once. Here the sequenced sample was PBMCs, taken before any cancer treatment. These receptors all stem from a man aged 40 to 70 with stage II lung adenocarcinoma.

The chain couples TRBV2 to TRBJ1-1, with D possibly TRBD1 on 6 matching bases. This CDR3 region has 16 residues. With 8 bases removed from V and 7 bases from J, the gap between germline ends came to 26 bases. Germline assignment: CDR1 SNHLY and CDR2 FYNNEI. CDR3 protein: CASVSPYRDYFLEAFF. CDR3 nucleotide sequence: TGTGCCAGCGTCTCACCATACAGGGACTACTTCCTTGAAGCTTTCTTT.

The table lists this clone with a count of one. This chain connects TRBV4-1 to TRBJ2-2, with D perhaps matching TRBD2 (6 bases). The V gene's germline CDR1 is MGHRA and CDR2 YSYEKL. This CDR3 has 16 residues. V shed 0 bases and J shed 7 bases, with 15 bases lying between them. CDR3 coding DNA: TGCGCCAGCAGCCAAGAAACGGAGGGGCCAGGCGGGGAGCTGTTTTTT. Its translation: CASSQETEGPGGELFF.

The chain uses TRBV9 and TRBJ2-3; 7 nucleotides align to TRBD2. The ends lost 0 bases at V and 1 base at J; junction bases unmatched: 17. Germline CDR1 SGDLS, CDR2 YYNGEE. CDR3 length equals 20 residues. The CDR3 nucleotides read TGTGCCAGCAGCGTAGGGACATACAGCGGGAAGGCATTTGGCACAGATACGCAGTATTTT. Its protein is CASSVGTYSGKAFGTDTQYF. Full variable domain (outside the CDR3, taken from reference TRBV9 and TRBJ2-3): DSGVTQTPKHLITATGQRVTLRCSPRSGDLSVYWYQQSLDQGLQFLIQYYNGEERAKGNILERFSAQQFPDLHSELNLSSLELGDSALYFCASSVGTYSGKAFGTDTQYFGPGTRLTVL.

This chain connects TRBV6-1 to TRBJ2-1, with D possibly called TRBD1 or TRBD2 (5 bases each). The CDR3 sequence is 16 residues long. Germline V gene data show CDR1 as MNHNS and CDR2 as SASEGT. V dropped 2 bases and J dropped 1 base, with 12 bases sitting between them. CDR3 nucleotide sequence: TGTGCCAGCAGTGAATTGGGGGTAATTTCCTACAATGAGCAGTTCTTC. Translation gives CASSELGVISYNEQFF.

This chain uses TRBV7-2 with TRBJ2-5; 9 bases line up with TRBD2. This CDR3 has 14 residues. V shed 4 bases and J 6 bases; nucleotides not matched to a gene: 6. Germline V gene sequence: CDR1 SGHTA, CDR2 FQGNSA. The CDR3 sequence: CASSSGLATQTQYF. CDR3 coding DNA: TGTGCCAGCAGCTCGGGACTAGCAACACAGACCCAGTACTTC. Variable domain in full (rest from reference TRBV7-2 and TRBJ2-5): GAGVSQSPSNKVTEKGKDVELRCDPISGHTALYWYRQSLGQGLEFLIYFQGNSAPDKSGLPSDRFSAERTGGSVSTLTIQRTQQEDSAVYLCASSSGLATQTQYFGPGTRLLVL.

The CDR3 DNA sequence: TGTGCCAGCAGCTTAACAATTGGAGAGACCCAGTACTTC. It yields the protein CASSLTIGETQYF. This chain joins TRBV7-3 and TRBJ2-5; no clear D gene. Trimming took off 0 bases at V and 4 bases at J, with 6 bases between the two ends. Germline V gives CDR1 SGHTA, CDR2 FQGTGA. This CDR3 has 13 residues. The full variable domain, rest sourced from reference TRBV7-3 and TRBJ2-5, is GAGVSQTPSNKVTEKGKYVELRCDPISGHTALYWYRQSLGQGPEFLIYFQGTGAADDSGLPNDRFFAVRPEGSVSTLKIQRTERGDSAVYLCASSLTIGETQYFGPGTRLLVL.

This clone was seen only once. The chain has TRBV6-5 and TRBJ2-5; D might be TRBD2 (7 bases). This CDR3 spans 13 amino acids. CDR1 and CDR2 from the germline V gene are MNHEY and SVGAGI. Trimming took off 8 bases at V and 5 bases at J, with 15 bases between the two ends. For the CDR3, the DNA is TGTGCCAGCCGATCAAGGGGGGGCGAGACCCAGTACTTC. It specifies CASRSRGGETQYF.

The V gene is TRBV6-1, the J gene TRBJ1-4, with TRBD1 as a possible D gene (6 bases). This CDR3 is built from 16 residues. V lost 3 bases and J 4 bases, leaving 15 bases between the germline ends. Germline V gene data show CDR1 as MNHNS and CDR2 as SASEGT. The CDR3 nucleotides read TGTGCCAGCAGTGATCATGGGGGCAGGGGTAATGAAAAACTGTTTTTT. Protein product: CASSDHGGRGNEKLFF.

This clone was detected only a few times. The genes are TRBV7-9 and TRBJ1-5, with D perhaps matching TRBD1 (6 bases). Germline CDR1 reads SEHNR; CDR2 reads FQNEAQ (reference sequence). The CDR3 spans 16 residues. Trimming pared 1 base from V and 6 bases from J, leaving 16 bases between. CDR3 in amino acids: CASSLGAGARIQPQHF. In nucleotides, the CDR3 is TGTGCCAGCAGCTTAGGGGCGGGGGCGCGTATTCAGCCCCAGCATTTT.

A single count supports this clone. The V call is TRBV6-5, the J call TRBJ2-5, with 11 bases that match TRBD2. This CDR3 spans 13 amino acids. The germline V gene encodes CDR1 MNHEY and CDR2 SVGAGI. J was trimmed by 5 bases and V by 8 bases; bases with no gene match: 4. In nucleotides, the CDR3 is TGTGCCAGCGGGACTAGCGGATGGGAGACCCAGTACTTC. Protein sequence: CASGTSGWETQYF.

The chain combines TRBV9 with TRBJ2-7; the match to TRBD1 covers 7 bases. Germline V gene data show CDR1 as SGDLS and CDR2 as YYNGEE. The CDR3 spans 14 residues. V trimming: 2 bases; J trimming: 6 bases; junction bases outside the gene matches: 8. The CDR3 bases are TGTGCCAGCAGCGTCTCCGACAGGGCAGGCGAGCAGTACTTC. It specifies CASSVSDRAGEQYF.

J is TRBJ2-2 and V is TRBV27; 13 bases are a match to TRBD2. There are 21 residues in the CDR3. From germline, CDR1 is MNHEY and CDR2 SMNVEV (reference sequence). The ends lost 5 bases at V and 6 bases at J; junction bases unmatched: 21. CDR3 DNA: TGTGCCAGCAGTCCCACCGACCTGAGACTAGCGGGAGGCTTAGGCGCCGGGGAGCTGTTTTTT. This codes for CASSPTDLRLAGGLGAGELFF.

The CDR3 DNA reads TGTGCCAGCAGCGTTCAGAGCTCCTACAATGAGCAGTTCTTC. It encodes CASSVQSSYNEQFF. The V and J genes are TRBV9 and TRBJ2-1; D gene unclear. This CDR3 is 14 amino acids long. CDR1 is SGDLS and CDR2 is YYNGEE in the germline V gene. V lost 2 bases to trimming and J lost 0 bases, with 6 bases between them.

The gene calls are TRBV15 and TRBJ1-1; D is unclear. The V end lost 4 bases, the J end lost 3 bases, and 6 bases lay between the germline ends. The CDR3 is made up of 12 amino acids. From germline, CDR1 is LNHNV and CDR2 YYDKDF (reference sequence). The DNA of the CDR3 is TGTGCCACCAGCACTACGGACACTGAAGCTTTCTTT. Translated: CATSTTDTEAFF.

V and J are TRBV7-9 and TRBJ1-1; 7 bases are shared with TRBD1. The germline V gene has CDR1 SEHNR and CDR2 FQNEAQ (reference sequence). The V gene end was trimmed by 5 bases and the J gene end by 7 bases; junction bases not matched to a gene: 13. This CDR3 has 15 residues. For the CDR3, the DNA is TGTGCCAGCAGCCTGACCGGGACAGCTCTTAATGAAGCTTTCTTT. Translated, it gives CASSLTGTALNEAFF.

This rearrangement joins TRBV10-2 to TRBJ2-2; D remains unclear. Germline CDR1 and CDR2: WSHSY and SAAADI. The CDR3 contains 18 residues. Trimming removed 3 bases from V and 4 bases from J, with 21 bases in between. CDR3 sequence: CASSESRGATRGTGELFF. The CDR3 DNA reads as TGCGCCAGCAGTGAAAGCCGTGGAGCGACCCGAGGCACCGGGGAGCTGTTTTTT.

This clone was seen a handful of times. The chain recombines TRBV12-2 with TRBJ2-4; TRBD2 is taken as the D call from the table, unchecked against the DNA. TRBV12-2 is shown as a pseudogene. The CDR3 is made up of 22 amino acids. The CDR3 region is CASRSSLGSGGNLCGAKNIQYF. DNA of the CDR3: TGTGCAAGTCGCTCCTCTTTGGGTAGCGGAGGAAACTTGTGCGGGGCCAAAAACATTCAGTACTTC.

Turning to this clone: A much larger clonotype is one base distant, so this may be a read error. The chain recombines TRBV7-9 with TRBJ2-7; D remains unclear. In germline, CDR1 is SEHNR, CDR2 FQNEAQ (reference sequence). The V and J ends lost 5 bases and 9 bases respectively, with 17 bases between them. This CDR3 region has 13 residues. CDR3 sequence: CASSPREPGGQYF. The CDR3 DNA reads TGTGCCAGCAGCCCCCGAGAGCCGGGCGGGCAGTACTTC.

The J gene is TRBJ2-7, the V gene TRBV6-5; 9 positions match TRBD1. CDR1 and CDR2 (germline): MNHEY, SVGAGI. The CDR3 extends over 14 amino acids. Trimming at V came to 4 bases and at J to 2 bases, leaving 3 bases not matched to a gene. The CDR3 spells CASSWGQGTYEQYF. The CDR3 DNA sequence: TGTGCCAGCAGTTGGGGACAGGGAACCTACGAGCAGTACTTC.

V gene TRBV27 combines with J gene TRBJ2-7; 13 nucleotides match TRBD2. Per germline, CDR1 MNHEY and CDR2 SMNVEV (reference sequence). CDR3 length equals 17 residues. V shed 5 bases, J shed 3 bases, and the junction held 10 bases outside the gene matches. CDR3 nucleotides: TGTGCCAGCAGTCTAGGACTAGCGGGAGTCCCCATCTACGAGCAGTACTTC. Its translation is CASSLGLAGVPIYEQYF.

This clone has only one observation. V and J are TRBV9 and TRBJ1-2; 8 bases are a match to TRBD1. The CDR3 is made up of 14 amino acids. The ends lost 4 bases at V and 5 bases at J; junction bases unmatched: 7. CDR1 SGDLS and CDR2 YYNGEE come from the germline V gene. CDR3 amino acids: CASSPWGQEYGYTF. CDR3 DNA sequence: TGTGCCAGCAGCCCGTGGGGACAGGAGTATGGCTACACCTTC.

Concerning this clone itself: The same CDR3 also results from other DNA sequences found in this sample. The chain couples TRBV27 to TRBJ2-5; D is unresolved. Trimming took off 2 bases at V and 5 bases at J, with 3 bases between the two ends. The CDR3 is made up of 11 amino acids. Germline V gene lookup returns CDR1 MNHEY and CDR2 SMNVEV (reference sequence). The chain's CDR3 is CASSLGETQYF. The CDR3 DNA is TGTGCCAGCAGTTTAGGGGAGACCCAGTACTTC.

Written as DNA, the CDR3 is TGCGCCAGCAGCTTGGTCAGCCAAGAGACCCAGTACTTC. This translates into CASSLVSQETQYF. The gene calls are TRBV5-1 and TRBJ2-5; D call uncertain. Trimming took off 0 bases at V and 1 base at J, with 4 bases between the two ends. Germline CDR1 is SGHRS and CDR2 is YFSETQ. The length of the CDR3 is 13 residues.

V and J are TRBV6-1 and TRBJ1-4, with TRBD1 matching over 9 bases. The CDR3 totals 16 residues. Per germline, CDR1 MNHNS and CDR2 SASEGT. V shed 3 bases and J 4 bases; nucleotides not matched to a gene: 6. CDR3 protein: CASSEFGTGRNEKLFF. CDR3 nucleotides: TGTGCCAGCAGTGAGTTCGGGACAGGGCGTAATGAAAAACTGTTTTTT.

The chain carries TRBV15 and TRBJ2-1, with D unresolved. The V gene's germline CDR1 is LNHNV and CDR2 YYDKDF (reference sequence). This CDR3 comprises 14 residues. Trimming cost V 0 bases and J 6 bases, with 9 bases left between them. Here the CDR3 reads CATSRDPDFNEQFF. The CDR3 bases are TGTGCCACCAGCAGAGATCCGGATTTCAATGAGCAGTTCTTC.

This clone occurred a few times. The chain combines TRBV6-1 with TRBJ2-3; D remains ambiguous. CDR1 is MNHNS and CDR2 is SASEGT in the germline V gene. The CDR3 is made up of 15 amino acids. Trimming pared 8 bases from V and 1 base from J, leaving 16 bases between. For the CDR3, the DNA is TGTGCCAGCTTGAACTTGGGAACGGGCACAGATACGCAGTATTTT. It translates to CASLNLGTGTDTQYF.

The chain carries TRBV6-1 and TRBJ2-3, with D tentatively TRBD2 (6 bases). V was pared by 6 bases and J by 2 bases, with 12 bases between. The CDR3 covers 14 residues. Germline V gene sequence: CDR1 MNHNS, CDR2 SASEGT. CDR3 in DNA: TGTGCCAGCAGCCTAACTAGCTTCACAGATACGCAGTATTTT. As protein: CASSLTSFTDTQYF.

This clone appeared a few times. The gene calls are TRBV19 and TRBJ2-7; possible D gene TRBD1, 5 bases. Germline assignment: CDR1 LNHDA and CDR2 SQIVND (reference sequence). This CDR3 comprises 13 residues. The V end was cut by 3 bases, the J end by 6 bases, with 12 bases between. CDR3 sequence: CASSIYGQSEQYF. The DNA of the CDR3 is TGTGCCAGTAGTATTTACGGACAATCCGAGCAGTACTTC.

The chain couples TRBV6-6 to TRBJ1-4; TRBD1 might be the D (5 bases). V lost 0 bases, J lost 1 base, and 9 bases lay in between. The CDR3 length is 16 residues. Germline CDR1 reads MNHNY; CDR2 reads SVGAGI (reference sequence). Here the CDR3 reads CASSYSSGGTNEKLFF. The CDR3 DNA reads TGTGCCAGCAGTTACTCGTCTGGGGGAACTAATGAAAAACTGTTTTTT.

J is TRBJ2-4 and V is TRBV5-6; D may correspond to TRBD1 or TRBD2 (5 bases each). CDR1 and CDR2 from the germline V gene are SGHDT and YYEEEE. V dropped 5 bases and J dropped 6 bases, with 18 bases sitting between them. The CDR3 spans 15 residues. The DNA for the CDR3 is TGTGCCAGCAGACTTGGGATCGGGACGGGAAACATTCAGTACTTC. Translated: CASRLGIGTGNIQYF.